Included here is one T cell receptor (beta chain) sequence, with context. This sample is part of a study of blood T cell repertoires in COVID-19. Study background: The cDNA or gDNA used as material had been derived from T cells, B-cell-depleted T cells, or PBMCs.

CDR1 is MDHEN, CDR2 SYDVKM, per germline. This CDR3 contains 13 residues. V lost 6 bases to trimming and J lost 5 bases; unmatched junction nucleotides: 5. Only in-frame clones appear in the TCRdb table, and some are missing; sequencing was by immunoSEQ multiplex PCR. The sample contains about 240,000 clones, around 90% of which appear only once. The sequenced material came from peripheral blood. The source is a man aged 55 to 70 who had recovered from COVID-19. The chain uses TRBV28 and TRBJ1-2; TRBD1 matches at 8 bases. CDR3 residues: CASSYGQGYGYTF. DNA for the CDR3: TGTGCCAGCAGCTACGGACAGGGATATGGCTACACCTTC.